This T cell receptor beta chain was sequenced for a study of human T cells and chemical hapten exposure (TCRdb year 2021). In the study overall: For sensitization, 2% DPC in acetone was applied to a roughly 2 cm by roughly 2 cm area of upper inner arm skin. Under 30 alopecia patients gave blood for TCR sequencing at one to four time points (pre-sensitization, 2, 6 and 24 weeks). Peripheral blood TCR repertoire changes were tracked in vivo in alopecia patients during primary and secondary sensitization to the hapten diphenylcyclopropenone (DPC). Libraries were pooled for sequencing, and variation in per-sample TCR yields was attributed mainly to small differences in library volumes within the pool. Patch testing on the upper back used Finn chambers containing 0.01% DPC, with scoring done after 6 days according to International Contact Dermatitis Research Group standards. The patient cohort, mostly female, included alopecia areata with under or over 50% scalp involvement, alopecia totalis and alopecia universalis. Weekly therapeutic DPC doses were additionally applied to the scalp of patients throughout the roughly 24-week study period. Blood was sampled from patients pre-sensitization (week 0) and at 2, 6 and about 24 weeks after DPC sensitization. Overall study results and their limits: DPC sensitization did not change how many TCRs were above 1 in 1000 frequency, and no evidence was found of alterations in global repertoire structure. Alopecia, a presumed autoimmune disease, was present in all patients, so the immune response of the patients might differ from that of healthy individuals. Patch test score was positively correlated with the number of PT1 expanded TCRs, with significance at thresholds 8, 16 and 32 but not at 4. Significantly more large CDR3 similarity clusters were formed by expanded TCRs than by pre-sensitization or healthy control sets, consistent with antigen-driven responses. Repeated subsampling changed both the strength of the expansion versus patch-test correlation and the threshold at which the correlation became significant.

The sample's time point label, in plain terms: patch test 2, 6 weeks after DPC sensitization. Sample treatment or condition, as interpreted from the label and publication: therapeutic diphenylcyclopropenone sensitization with weekly scalp DPC. At every patch-test visit, the blood draw took place before the patch test was put on. To be eligible, patients had to be aged 18 to 70, diagnosed with alopecia and judged suitable for DPC therapy, while pregnant patients were excluded. Unfractionated whole blood was collected in Tempus Blood RNA tubes, and total RNA was extracted from that blood. Libraries were prepared through RACE. The instrument was a NextSeq 500. Library preparation attached unique molecular identifiers to individual cDNA molecules for quantitative, reproducible TCR counting. Each blood RNA sample was used to sequence both TCR alpha and TCR beta chains. The original methods were these. Samples had a median of approximately 93,000 TCRs, with a range from roughly 20,000 to 690,600. The Decombinator software suite was used to annotate the V, J and CDR3 of the TCR reads. To make PS versus PT1 abundance plots, every sample was subsampled to the same number of TCRs (28,000). Expanded TCRs were defined as absent before sensitization and observed at least eight times at the 2-week time point. Using fastp at Q25 and MiXCR, TCRdb reprocessed the public reads and kept productive beta chains. All rows with the same CDR3 protein become a single entry with the most common DNA and genes. The V and J calls and clone size come from TCRdb's table, not from the authors' own analysis. The sample table contains more than 90,000 distinct CDR3 sequences; only one count was recorded for 11% of them. The ten most abundant clones make up 2.5% to 3.5% of the sample.

With respect to this clonotype: Its antigen remains unidentified. Base qualities are not at hand, and no much larger clone is one base apart.

Germline trimming: 0 bases from V, 4 bases from J; junction bases outside gene matches: 4. The cysteine opens and the phenylalanine closes a CDR3 of 17 amino acids. Only the CDR3 DNA stays, 51 bases, in frame from base 1. As encoded in the germline V gene, CDR1 is ENHRY while CDR2 is SYGVKD. This TCR was sampled from a woman aged 40 to 49 with alopecia areata. Some clones in this sample may be carry-over from other donors' samples. Source: whole blood, taken in connection with sensitization to the hapten diphenylcyclopropenone (DPC). The chain is assembled from TRBV10-3 and TRBJ2-3; the junction holds 13 bases that match TRBD2. The CDR3 sequence is CAISESPGLAGADTQYF. DNA sequence: TGTGCCATCAGTGAGTCCCCAGGACTAGCGGGAGCAGATACGCAGTATTTT.